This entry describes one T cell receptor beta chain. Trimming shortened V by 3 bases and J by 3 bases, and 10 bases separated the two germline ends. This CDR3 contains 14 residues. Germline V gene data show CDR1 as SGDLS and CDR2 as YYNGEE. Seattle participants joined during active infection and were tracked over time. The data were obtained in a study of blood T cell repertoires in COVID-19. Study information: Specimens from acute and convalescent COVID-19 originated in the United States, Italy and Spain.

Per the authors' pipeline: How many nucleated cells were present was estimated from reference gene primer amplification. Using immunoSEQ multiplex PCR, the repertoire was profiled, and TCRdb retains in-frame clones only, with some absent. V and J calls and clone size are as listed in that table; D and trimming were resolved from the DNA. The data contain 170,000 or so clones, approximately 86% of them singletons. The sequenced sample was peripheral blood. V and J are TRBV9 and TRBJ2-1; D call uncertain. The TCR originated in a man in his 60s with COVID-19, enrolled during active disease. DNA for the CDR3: TGTGCCAGCAGCGATGGATACTACTACAATGAGCAGTTCTTC. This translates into CASSDGYYYNEQFF.